This T cell receptor (beta chain) stems from a study of neurological immune-mediated disorders. The CDR3 consists of 14 residues. Germline CDR1 and CDR2: MGHDK and SYGVNS. Deletions cut 1 base from V and 6 bases from J, with 10 bases between. This clonotype was seen ten or more times. Its antigen is still unknown. It was by 5'RACE with 10-nucleotide random UMIs that the cDNA was made. From 15-18 subjects, every sequencing run obtained over 160 million TCR-beta sequences. TCRdb reanalysed the 5' RACE reads using MiXCR and keeps one entry per CDR3 protein. The table includes about 120,000 distinct CDR3 sequences, about 3.4% detected once. Study-wide findings and caveats: The greatest TCR clonal expansion occurred in HTLV-1-associated myelopathy and the least in multiple sclerosis, which fell below healthy controls.

Input material: PBMCs. This chain links TRBV25-1 with TRBJ1-5; D unresolved. The source is a woman aged 25-40 years with multiple sclerosis. The CDR3 DNA follows: TGTGCCAGCAGTGAATCCTCCGAGATTCAGCCCCAGCATTTT. It codes for CASSESSEIQPQHF.